The sequence of this TCR beta chain was determined in a study of Graves' ophthalmopathy and Graves' hyperthyroidism. The PBMCs used were ones drawn from over 9.5 ml of fresh peripheral blood. The V gene's germline CDR1 is MNHEY and CDR2 SVGAGI. The CDR3 is made up of 16 amino acids. Between the trimmed V and J ends, which lost 4 bases and 1 base, there was a span of 16 bases. Whole-study results and caveats: The majority of expanded thyroid clonotypes above 0.001 frequency also occurred in blood.

RNA served as the template for amplifying TCR beta CDR3 regions. Scientists carried out first-round RT-PCR using HTBI primers and then a second-round multiplex PCR. One entry per CDR3 protein, called by TCRdb with MiXCR from the multiplex PCR reads. The table records about 740,000 distinct CDR3 sequences, approximately 40% of them present only once. As for this clonotype: The antigen remains undetermined.

The receptor was derived from an adult man with Graves' ophthalmopathy. The sequenced sample was peripheral blood. The chain employs TRBV6-5 and TRBJ1-2, with D uncertain. CDR3 residues: CASSSSLTWSNYGYTF. The DNA of the CDR3 is TGTGCCAGCAGTTCCTCCCTCACTTGGAGTAACTATGGCTACACCTTC.